The sequence of this T cell receptor (beta chain) was determined in a study of cytomegalovirus exposure and HLA in healthy donors. The germline gives CDR1 SGHDT, CDR2 YYEEEE. J was trimmed by 4 bases and V by 1 base; bases with no gene match: 7. The CDR3 consists of 16 residues. Assay used: immunoSEQ multiplex PCR; TCRdb lists only in-frame clones, some missing. The table lists some 110,000 clones, approximately 86% of them singletons. The sequenced sample was PBMCs. The J gene is TRBJ2-1, the V gene TRBV5-6; 8 nucleotides align to TRBD1. The source is a young man in good health and CMV-seropositive. CDR3 in DNA: TGTGCCAGCAGCTTGCCTGGACAGGGACCATACAATGAGCAGTTCTTC. As protein: CASSLPGQGPYNEQFF.